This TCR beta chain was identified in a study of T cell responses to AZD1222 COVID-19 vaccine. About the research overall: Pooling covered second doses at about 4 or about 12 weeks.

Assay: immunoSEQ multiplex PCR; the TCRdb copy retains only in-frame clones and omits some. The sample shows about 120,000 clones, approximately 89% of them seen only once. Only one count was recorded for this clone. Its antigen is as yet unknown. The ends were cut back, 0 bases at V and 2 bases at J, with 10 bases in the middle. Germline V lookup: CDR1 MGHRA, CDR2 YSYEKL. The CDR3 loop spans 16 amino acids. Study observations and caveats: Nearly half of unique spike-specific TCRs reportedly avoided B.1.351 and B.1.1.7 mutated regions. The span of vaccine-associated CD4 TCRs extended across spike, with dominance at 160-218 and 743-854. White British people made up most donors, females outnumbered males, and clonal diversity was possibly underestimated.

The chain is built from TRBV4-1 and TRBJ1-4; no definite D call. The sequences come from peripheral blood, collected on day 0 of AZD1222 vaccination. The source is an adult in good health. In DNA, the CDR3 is TGCGCCAGCAGCCAAGAAGTAGCAGATACTAATGAAAAACTGTTTTTT. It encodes CASSQEVADTNEKLFF.